Listed here is a single TCR beta chain. The data were taken from a study of blood T cell repertoires in COVID-19. The CDR3 totals 12 residues. Germline V gives CDR1 ENHRY, CDR2 SYGVKD. With 6 bases clipped from V and 5 bases from J, the junction kept 4 bases outside the gene matches. As handled by the study authors: The assay estimated nucleated cells by amplifying reference gene primers. Here immunoSEQ multiplex PCR was the method, and the copy in TCRdb shows in-frame clones only, minus some. The V and J calls and clone size were taken over from that table, and D and trimming were inferred from the DNA. The table shows some 240,000 clones, with around four fifths occurring only once.

The rearrangement links TRBV10-3 to TRBJ2-7, with TRBD2 matching 7 bases. The sample consisted of peripheral blood. This sequence was found in a woman aged 55-69 years with active or convalescent COVID-19. CDR3 in DNA: TGTGCCATCAGGGGCGCGGGGGACGAGCAGTACTTC. This gives the protein CAIRGAGDEQYF.